The source of this TCR beta chain is a study of blood T cells in healthy people across ages. Overall study results and limits: The fall in TCR beta diversity per million T cells was roughly linear with age.

The CDR3 runs 12 residues. Germline CDR1 and CDR2: MDHEN and SYDVKM. V dropped 7 bases and J dropped 3 bases, with 10 bases sitting between them. Through a sample-barcoded 5' primer and a J-beta primer mix, a second PCR was run for 7 to 11 cycles. Using its own MiXCR run on the 5' RACE reads, TCRdb lists one record per CDR3 protein. The repertoire has approximately 880,000 distinct CDR3 sequences, about 44% of them found once; the top ten carry under 15%. Concerning this clonotype: What it binds is not known.

This chain links TRBV28 with TRBJ2-7; D uncertain. The source of this sequence is a man aged 25-40 years in good health. Sequencing input: blood. As DNA, the CDR3 is TGTGCCAGCACCCAGAAGGGCTACGAGCAGTACTTC. Its translation is CASTQKGYEQYF. The whole variable domain, remainder taken from reference TRBV28 and TRBJ2-7, is DVKVTQSSRYLVKRTGEKVFLECVQDMDHENMFWYRQDPGLGLRLIYFSYDVKMKEKGDIPEGYSVSREKKERFSLILESASTNQTSMYLCASTQKGYEQYFGPGTRLTVT.